What follows are 16 T cell receptor beta chains derived from one specimen sequenced in a study of blood T cell repertoires in COVID-19. Generated by immunoSEQ multiplex PCR, the TCRdb table keeps only in-frame clones and is missing some. The table includes some 300,000 clones, just under 90% detected once. The sequenced material came from peripheral blood. These receptors originate from a woman between 50 and 59 years old with COVID-19, enrolled during active disease.

CDR3 DNA: TGTGCCAGTAGTGAGACAGGGCCGTACACTGAAGCTTTCTTT. Its translation is CASSETGPYTEAFF. This sequence joins TRBV19 and TRBJ1-1, with 7 bases aligning to TRBD1. Germline V gene lookup returns CDR1 LNHDA and CDR2 SQIVND (reference sequence). The CDR3 is made up of 14 amino acids. V lost 5 bases and J lost 3; bases outside the gene matches: 6.

V is TRBV9 and J is TRBJ1-2, with D maybe TRBD1 (6 bases). The length of the CDR3 is 15 residues. V lost 0 bases and J lost 4, with 13 bases in between. Germline V gene data show CDR1 as SGDLS and CDR2 as YYNGEE. CDR3 residues: CASSVGAGALYGYTF. The CDR3 coding sequence is TGTGCCAGCAGCGTAGGCGCAGGGGCCCTCTATGGCTACACCTTC.

The V and J genes are TRBV19 and TRBJ1-3, with D unclear. The germline V gene encodes CDR1 LNHDA and CDR2 SQIVND (reference sequence). The CDR3 is made up of 15 amino acids. Trimming left V 3 bases short and J 1 base short, with 10 bases between. CDR3 bases: TGTGCCAGTAGTATGGAGGGTCTTTCTGGAAACACCATATATTTT. Its translation is CASSMEGLSGNTIYF.

The J gene is TRBJ2-3, the V gene TRBV6-5; the D is unclear. The germline V gene has CDR1 MNHEY and CDR2 SVGAGI. The V and J ends lost 6 bases and 6 bases respectively, with 10 bases between them. The CDR3 consists of 12 residues. The DNA for the CDR3 is TGTGCCAGCAGCTGGCAGTCGGATACGCAGTATTTT. Amino acid sequence: CASSWQSDTQYF.

J is TRBJ2-7 and V is TRBV9; D might be TRBD1 (6 bases). This CDR3 has 13 residues. V shed 4 bases and J shed 3 bases, with 11 bases lying between them. Germline V gene data show CDR1 as SGDLS and CDR2 as YYNGEE. CDR3 loop: CASSPQGYYEQYF. DNA of the CDR3: TGTGCCAGCAGCCCTCAGGGGTACTACGAGCAGTACTTC.

This sequence joins TRBV7-8 and TRBJ2-1, with a weak D call TRBD1 (5 bases). Per germline, CDR1 SGHVS and CDR2 FQNEAQ. This CDR3 region has 11 residues. Between the trimmed V and J ends, which lost 5 bases and 6 bases, there was a span of 5 bases. The CDR3 region has the DNA TGTGCCAGCAGCCAGGGCAATGAGCAGTTCTTC. This translates into CASSQGNEQFF.

The table lists this clone with a count of one. The chain uses TRBV6-5 and TRBJ1-1; 10 nucleotides agree with TRBD1. The CDR3 spans 13 residues. CDR1 and CDR2 from the germline V gene are MNHEY and SVGAGI. The junction had 4 bases not matched to a gene; V was cut back by 8 bases and J by 4 bases. The chain's CDR3 is CASRQGASTEAFF. DNA for the CDR3: TGTGCCAGCCGACAGGGGGCTAGCACTGAAGCTTTCTTT.

J is TRBJ1-1 and V is TRBV5-4; 7 bases match TRBD1. Germline CDR1 and CDR2: SGHNT and YYREEE (reference sequence). V lost 5 bases to trimming and J lost 4 bases; unmatched junction nucleotides: 5. The CDR3 consists of 13 residues. The DNA of the CDR3 is TGTGCCAGCAGAATTCACAGGGGCACTGAAGCTTTCTTT. Amino acid sequence: CASRIHRGTEAFF.

This chain joins TRBV21-1 and TRBJ1-1. TRBV21-1 is given as a pseudogene. The CDR3 covers 12 residues. CDR3 in DNA: TGTGCCAGCAGCAATCGGGGGTTGGGAGCTTTCTTT. Residues: CASSNRGLGAFF.

This chain uses TRBV5-1 with TRBJ2-7; TRBD2 agrees at 10 bases. CDR1 SGHRS and CDR2 YFSETQ come from the germline V gene. The V and J ends lost 4 bases and 1 base, in that order; junction bases with no gene match: 8. This CDR3 spans 16 amino acids. The CDR3 here is CASSIRLAGESYEQYF. The CDR3 coding sequence is TGCGCCAGCAGCATAAGACTAGCGGGCGAATCCTACGAGCAGTACTTC.

The chain combines TRBV10-3 with TRBJ1-1; TRBD1 might be the D (6 bases). The germline V and J ends were trimmed by 4 bases and 8 bases, with 20 bases remaining between them. Germline CDR1 reads ENHRY; CDR2 reads SYGVKD. This CDR3 comprises 15 residues. The CDR3 here is CAISALIHGTPEAFF. The DNA of the CDR3 is TGTGCCATCAGTGCCTTAATTCACGGGACACCCGAAGCTTTCTTT.

This chain links TRBV2 with TRBJ1-5; D is possibly TRBD1 (6 bases). From germline, CDR1 is SNHLY and CDR2 FYNNEI. The CDR3 runs to 13 residues. V dropped 7 bases and J dropped 6 bases, with 13 bases sitting between them. The CDR3 loop reads CASNTGLFQPQHF. Here the CDR3 DNA reads TGTGCCAGCAATACAGGGTTATTTCAGCCCCAGCATTTT.

The rearrangement links TRBV6-5 to TRBJ2-5; maybe TRBD1 (5 bases). Trimming pared 5 bases from V and 3 bases from J, leaving 10 bases between. CDR3 length: 13 residues. The germline V gene encodes CDR1 MNHEY and CDR2 SVGAGI. The CDR3 DNA is TGTGCCAGCAGTCGGCAGGGAAAAGAGACCCAGTACTTC. Its translation: CASSRQGKETQYF.

The V gene is TRBV21-1, the J gene TRBJ2-7; the table gives TRBD1 as D, unverified against the DNA. TRBV21-1 counts as a pseudogene. CDR3 length: 16 amino acids. CDR3 sequence: CASSTPEGQGCYEQYF. The CDR3 nucleotides are TGTGCCAGCAGCACTCCCGAGGGACAGGGGTGTTACGAGCAGTACTTC.

The chain links TRBV2 to TRBJ2-7; tentative D call: TRBD1 (5 bases). The CDR3 contains 13 residues. Germline assignment: CDR1 SNHLY and CDR2 FYNNEI. V lost 6 bases to trimming and J lost 2 bases, with 11 bases between them. CDR3 loop: CASRLQVTYEQYF. In DNA form, the CDR3 reads TGTGCCAGCAGGCTACAGGTGACCTACGAGCAGTACTTC.

V usage is TRBV11-2 and J usage is TRBJ2-4; D is possibly TRBD2 (6 bases). The V gene lost 1 base and the J gene lost 4 bases, with 11 bases spanning the gap. The CDR3 consists of 15 residues. The germline CDR1 and CDR2 sequences are SGHAT and FQNNGV. The CDR3 sequence: CASSLAPSAKNIQYF. CDR3 in DNA: TGTGCCAGCAGCTTAGCGCCTAGCGCAAAAAACATTCAGTACTTC.